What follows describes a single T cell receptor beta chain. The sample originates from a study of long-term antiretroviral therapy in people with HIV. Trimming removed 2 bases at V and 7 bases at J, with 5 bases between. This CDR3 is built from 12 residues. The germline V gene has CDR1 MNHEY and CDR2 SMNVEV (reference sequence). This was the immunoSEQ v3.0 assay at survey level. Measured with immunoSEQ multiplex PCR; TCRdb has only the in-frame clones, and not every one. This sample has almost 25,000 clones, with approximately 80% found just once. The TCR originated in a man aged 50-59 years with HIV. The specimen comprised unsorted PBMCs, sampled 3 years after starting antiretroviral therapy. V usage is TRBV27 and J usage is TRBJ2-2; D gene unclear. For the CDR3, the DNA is TGTGCCAGCAGTTTACCCAGCGGGGAGCTGTTTTTT. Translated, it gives CASSLPSGELFF.